This TCR beta chain is from a study of blood T cell repertoires in COVID-19. Study as a whole: Acute and convalescent COVID-19 specimens originated in the United States, Italy and Spain. Sources were T cells, B-cell-depleted T cells, or PBMCs; the material itself was cDNA or gDNA.

As processed by the authors: Reference gene primer amplification gave nucleated cell count estimates. Some clones are missing from TCRdb's copy, which holds only in-frame ones; the method was immunoSEQ multiplex PCR. From that table come the V and J calls and clone size; the DNA was used to work out D and trimming. In the table there are about 76,000 clones, approximately 86% of which are singletons. This CDR3 has 14 residues. V shed 0 bases and J shed 4 bases, with 11 bases lying between them. Per the germline V gene, CDR1 is SGHDT and CDR2 is YYEEEE. Sequencing input: peripheral blood. The chain employs TRBV5-6 and TRBJ2-7; perhaps TRBD1 as D (5 bases). The TCR sequence derives from a human donor in a cohort sampled during active COVID-19. CDR3 nucleotides: TGTGCCAGCAGCTTGGCGTCAGGGTGGTACGAGCAGTACTTC. Its translation: CASSLASGWYEQYF.